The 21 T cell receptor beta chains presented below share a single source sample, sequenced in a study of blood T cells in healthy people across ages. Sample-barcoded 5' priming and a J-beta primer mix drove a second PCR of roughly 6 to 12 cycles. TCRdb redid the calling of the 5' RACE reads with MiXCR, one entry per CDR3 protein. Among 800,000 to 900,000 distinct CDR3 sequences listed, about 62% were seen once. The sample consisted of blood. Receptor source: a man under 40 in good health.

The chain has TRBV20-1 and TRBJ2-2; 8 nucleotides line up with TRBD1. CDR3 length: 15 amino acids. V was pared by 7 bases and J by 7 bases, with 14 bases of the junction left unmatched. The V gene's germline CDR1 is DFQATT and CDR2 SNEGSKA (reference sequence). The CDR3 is CSVGRRQGRVGELFF. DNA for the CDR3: TGCAGTGTAGGGAGGAGACAGGGGCGGGTCGGGGAGCTGTTTTTT.

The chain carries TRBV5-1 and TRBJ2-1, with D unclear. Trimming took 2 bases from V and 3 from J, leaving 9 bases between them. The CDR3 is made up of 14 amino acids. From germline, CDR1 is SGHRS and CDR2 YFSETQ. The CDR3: CASSFGRNYNEQFF. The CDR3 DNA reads TGCGCCAGCAGCTTTGGCCGGAACTACAATGAGCAGTTCTTC.

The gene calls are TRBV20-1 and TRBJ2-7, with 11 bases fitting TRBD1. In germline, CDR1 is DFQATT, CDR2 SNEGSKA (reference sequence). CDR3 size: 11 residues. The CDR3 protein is CRGQGAYEQYF. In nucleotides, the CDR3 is TGCAGGGGACAGGGGGCCTACGAGCAGTACTTC.

Written as DNA, the CDR3 is TGTGCCAGCAGCGACGGACAGGGGGGCTACAATGAGCAGTTCTTC. This gives the protein CASSDGQGGYNEQFF. This chain links TRBV9 with TRBJ2-1; 10 positions match TRBD1. The germline V gene encodes CDR1 SGDLS and CDR2 YYNGEE. CDR3 length equals 15 residues. After removal of 3 bases from V and 3 bases from J, the junction contained 3 bases not matched to a gene. Looking up the rest from reference TRBV9 and TRBJ2-1 gives the full variable domain: DSGVTQTPKHLITATGQRVTLRCSPRSGDLSVYWYQQSLDQGLQFLIQYYNGEERAKGNILERFSAQQFPDLHSELNLSSLELGDSALYFCASSDGQGGYNEQFFGPGTRLTVL.

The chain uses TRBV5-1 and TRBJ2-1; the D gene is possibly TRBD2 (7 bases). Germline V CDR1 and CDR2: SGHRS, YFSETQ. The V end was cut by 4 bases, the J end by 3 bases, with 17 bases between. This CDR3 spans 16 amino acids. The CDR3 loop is CASSRGGRGNYNEQFF. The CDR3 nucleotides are TGCGCCAGCAGCAGGGGGGGGCGGGGCAACTACAATGAGCAGTTCTTC.

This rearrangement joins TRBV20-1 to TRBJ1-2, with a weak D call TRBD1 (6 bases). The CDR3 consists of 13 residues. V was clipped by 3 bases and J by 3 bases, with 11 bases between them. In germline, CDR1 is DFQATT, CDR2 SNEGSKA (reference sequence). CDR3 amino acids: CSASSTGHYGYTF. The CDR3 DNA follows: TGCAGTGCTAGCAGCACAGGGCACTATGGCTACACCTTC.

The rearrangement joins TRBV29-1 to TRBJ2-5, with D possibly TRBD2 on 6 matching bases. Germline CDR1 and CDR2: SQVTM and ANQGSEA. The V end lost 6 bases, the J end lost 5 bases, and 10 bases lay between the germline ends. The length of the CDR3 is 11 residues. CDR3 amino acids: CSVSGEETQYF. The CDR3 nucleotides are TGCAGCGTCTCGGGGGAGGAGACCCAGTACTTC.

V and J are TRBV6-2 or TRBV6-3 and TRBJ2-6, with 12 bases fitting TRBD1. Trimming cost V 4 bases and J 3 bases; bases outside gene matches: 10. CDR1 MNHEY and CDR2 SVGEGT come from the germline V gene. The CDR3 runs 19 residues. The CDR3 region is CASSLLPGQGARGANVLTF. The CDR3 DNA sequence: TGTGCCAGCAGTTTACTACCGGGACAGGGGGCGCGTGGGGCCAACGTCCTGACTTTC.

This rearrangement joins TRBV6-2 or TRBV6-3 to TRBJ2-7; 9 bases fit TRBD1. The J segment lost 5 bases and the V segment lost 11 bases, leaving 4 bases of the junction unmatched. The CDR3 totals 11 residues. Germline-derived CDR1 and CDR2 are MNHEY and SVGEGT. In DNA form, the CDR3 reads TGTGCCGGGGGACAGGGCCACGAGCAGTACTTC. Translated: CAGGQGHEQYF.

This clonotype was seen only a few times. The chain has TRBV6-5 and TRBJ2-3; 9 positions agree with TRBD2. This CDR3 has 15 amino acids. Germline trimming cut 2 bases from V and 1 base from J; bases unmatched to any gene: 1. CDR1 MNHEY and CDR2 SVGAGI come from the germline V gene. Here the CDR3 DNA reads TGTGCCAGCAGTTACAGGACTAGCGGCACAGATACGCAGTATTTT. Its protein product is CASSYRTSGTDTQYF.

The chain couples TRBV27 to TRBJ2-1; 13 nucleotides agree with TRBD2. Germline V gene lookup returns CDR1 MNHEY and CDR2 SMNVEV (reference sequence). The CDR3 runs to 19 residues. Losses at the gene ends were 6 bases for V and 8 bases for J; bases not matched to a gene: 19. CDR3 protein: CASRQGWGLAGRTGDEQFF. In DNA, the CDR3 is TGTGCCAGCAGACAGGGCTGGGGACTAGCGGGGCGAACCGGGGATGAGCAGTTCTTC.

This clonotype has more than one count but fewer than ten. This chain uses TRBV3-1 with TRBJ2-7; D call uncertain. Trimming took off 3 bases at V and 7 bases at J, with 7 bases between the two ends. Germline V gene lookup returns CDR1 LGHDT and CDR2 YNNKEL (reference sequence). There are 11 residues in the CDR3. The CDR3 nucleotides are TGTGCCAGCAGCCACCAAGGAGAGCAGTACTTC. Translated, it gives CASSHQGEQYF.

DNA for the CDR3: TGCAGCGTTGAAGGACTCGCCTATGGCTACACCTTC. It yields the protein CSVEGLAYGYTF. J is TRBJ1-2 and V is TRBV29-1, with D unclear. The germline CDR1 and CDR2 sequences are SQVTM and ANQGSEA. This CDR3 is 12 amino acids long. Trimming pared 1 base from V and 4 bases from J, leaving 7 bases between.

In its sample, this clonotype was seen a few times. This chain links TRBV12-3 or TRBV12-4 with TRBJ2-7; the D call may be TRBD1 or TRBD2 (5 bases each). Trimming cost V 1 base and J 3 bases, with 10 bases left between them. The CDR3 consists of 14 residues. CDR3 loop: CASSLGDGDYEQYF. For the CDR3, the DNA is TGTGCCAGCAGTTTAGGGGACGGAGACTACGAGCAGTACTTC.

CDR3 DNA sequence: TGTGCCAGCAGCTTCGGACAACAACCGGGACAGGCCTACAATGAGCAGTTCTTC. Protein: CASSFGQQPGQAYNEQFF. J is TRBJ2-1 and V is TRBV7-2, with 8 bases matching TRBD1. The germline gives CDR1 SGHTA, CDR2 FQGNSA. The CDR3 loop spans 18 amino acids. The V and J ends lost 3 bases and 2 bases, in that order; junction bases with no gene match: 12.

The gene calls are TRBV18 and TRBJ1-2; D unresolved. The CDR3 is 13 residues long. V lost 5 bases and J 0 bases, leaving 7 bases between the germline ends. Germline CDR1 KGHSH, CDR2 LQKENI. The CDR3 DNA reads TGTGCCAGCTCAACAAACGCTAACTATGGCTACACCTTC. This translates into CASSTNANYGYTF.

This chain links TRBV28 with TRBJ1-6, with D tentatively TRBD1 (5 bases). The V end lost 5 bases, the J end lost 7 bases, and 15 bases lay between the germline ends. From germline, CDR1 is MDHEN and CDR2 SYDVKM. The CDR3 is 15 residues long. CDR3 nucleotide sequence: TGTGCCAGCAGTGGGGTCTGGGGCGGGAATTCACCCCTCCACTTT. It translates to CASSGVWGGNSPLHF.

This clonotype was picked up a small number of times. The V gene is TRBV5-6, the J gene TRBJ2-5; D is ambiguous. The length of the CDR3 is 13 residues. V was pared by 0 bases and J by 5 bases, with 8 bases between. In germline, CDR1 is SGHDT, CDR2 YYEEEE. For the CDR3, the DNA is TGTGCCAGCAGCTTGGAGAGTCGGGAGACCCAGTACTTC. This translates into CASSLESRETQYF.

The CDR3 region is CSALGLGETQYF. CDR3 nucleotides: TGCAGTGCTTTGGGACTAGGGGAGACCCAGTACTTC. J is TRBJ2-5 and V is TRBV20-1; 8 positions agree with TRBD2. The ends lost 5 bases at V and 5 bases at J; junction bases unmatched: 4. Germline V lookup: CDR1 DFQATT, CDR2 SNEGSKA (reference sequence). This CDR3 region has 12 residues.

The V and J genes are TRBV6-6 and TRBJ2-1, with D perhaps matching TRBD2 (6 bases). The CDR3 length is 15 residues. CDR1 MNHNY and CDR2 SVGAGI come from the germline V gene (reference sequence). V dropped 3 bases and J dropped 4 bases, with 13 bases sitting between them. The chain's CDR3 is CASSYHGGTYNEQFF. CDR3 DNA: TGTGCCAGCAGTTATCACGGGGGAACGTACAATGAGCAGTTCTTC.

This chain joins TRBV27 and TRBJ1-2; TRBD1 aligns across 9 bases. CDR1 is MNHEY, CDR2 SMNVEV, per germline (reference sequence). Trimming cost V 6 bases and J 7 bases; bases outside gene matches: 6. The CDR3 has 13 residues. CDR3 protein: CASRPTGQGGYTF. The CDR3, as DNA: TGTGCCAGCAGACCCACGGGACAGGGTGGCTACACCTTC.